The next 17 T cell receptor beta chains were all read from a single sample in a study of blood T cell repertoires in COVID-19. Produced via immunoSEQ multiplex PCR; TCRdb's table is partial and in-frame only. Of some 340,000 clones listed, roughly 90% were seen once; the top ten hold about 4%. Sequencing used PBMCs or T cells enriched from blood (not recorded which). Every receptor here comes from a woman in her thirties who had been exposed to COVID-19.

The J gene is TRBJ2-2, the V gene TRBV7-8; the D gene is possibly TRBD2 (6 bases). Trimming took 3 bases from V and 6 from J, leaving 17 bases between them. Germline CDR1 is SGHVS and CDR2 is FQNEAQ. This CDR3 has 16 amino acids. CDR3: CASSFDVATRAGELFF. CDR3 bases: TGTGCCAGCAGCTTCGATGTGGCGACTAGGGCCGGGGAGCTGTTTTTT.

The chain joins TRBV4-3 to TRBJ1-4, with D possibly TRBD1 on 5 matching bases. Trimming took off 6 bases at V and 6 bases at J, with 17 bases between the two ends. Germline V gene data show CDR1 as LGHNA and CDR2 as YSLEER. The CDR3 runs 15 residues. CDR3 nucleotide sequence: TGCGCCAGCAGTCGCGGGGCGGGTATGGATGAAAAACTGTTTTTT. This sequence encodes CASSRGAGMDEKLFF.

V usage is TRBV7-3 and J usage is TRBJ2-3, with D unresolved. The V end was cut by 2 bases, the J end by 6 bases, with 9 bases between. The germline V gene encodes CDR1 SGHTA and CDR2 FQGTGA. The CDR3 extends over 13 amino acids. CDR3 coding DNA: TGTGCCAGCAGCTTATATCCAGGTGATACGCAGTATTTT. Protein: CASSLYPGDTQYF.

V gene TRBV3-1 (or the pseudogene TRBV3-2) combines with J gene TRBJ1-1; maybe TRBD1 (6 bases). The length of the CDR3 is 15 residues. Germline V gene sequence: CDR1 LGHDT, CDR2 YNNKEL (reference sequence). V was cut by 4 bases and J by 4 bases, with 16 bases left in between. The CDR3 bases are TGTGCCAGCAGCCGTATGGACAGAGCGGCCACTGAAGCTTTCTTT. Translating gives CASSRMDRAATEAFF.

The V and J genes are TRBV19 and TRBJ2-1; D might be TRBD1 (5 bases). Germline V gives CDR1 LNHDA, CDR2 SQIVND (reference sequence). The CDR3 is 15 residues long. V dropped 5 bases and J dropped 2 bases, with 13 bases sitting between them. This chain's CDR3 is CASSRSGYPYNEQFF. The CDR3 nucleotides are TGTGCCAGTAGTCGATCAGGGTACCCCTACAATGAGCAGTTCTTC.

A note on this clone: The sample contains more than one DNA sequence encoding this CDR3. This chain connects TRBV7-9 to TRBJ2-7; TRBD2 matches at 9 bases. The CDR3 has 15 residues. In germline, CDR1 is SEHNR, CDR2 FQNEAQ (reference sequence). V was clipped by 5 bases and J by 2 bases; unmatched bases: 7. CDR3 in DNA: TGTGCCAGCAGCCCGAGCGGGGGGCCGCCCTACGAGCAGTACTTC. Translated, it gives CASSPSGGPPYEQYF.

The genes are TRBV6-5 and TRBJ1-1; no definite D call. CDR3 length: 13 residues. Germline V CDR1 and CDR2: MNHEY, SVGAGI. V was pared by 7 bases and J by 6 bases, with 15 bases between. CDR3 nucleotides: TGTGCCAGCAACATATTGGGGAGGGCTGAAGCTTTCTTT. Protein sequence: CASNILGRAEAFF.

The chain recombines TRBV6-4 with TRBJ2-5; 12 positions agree with TRBD2. Trimming cost V 3 bases and J 7 bases; bases outside gene matches: 0. The CDR3 consists of 13 residues. Germline V gene data show CDR1 as MRHNA and CDR2 as SNTAGT. The CDR3: CASSELAGGTQYF. The CDR3 DNA is TGTGCCAGCAGTGAACTAGCGGGGGGGACCCAGTACTTC.

The genes are TRBV7-8 and TRBJ1-6; 9 nucleotides line up with TRBD1. Trimming removed 5 bases from V and 6 bases from J; junction bases left unmatched: 5. The CDR3 sequence is 15 residues long. Germline V lookup: CDR1 SGHVS, CDR2 FQNEAQ. The CDR3 region has the DNA TGTGCCAGCAGCGGACCGGGACAGGGTAATTCACCCCTCCACTTT. Its protein is CASSGPGQGNSPLHF.

The chain links TRBV6-5 to TRBJ1-3; D not certain. Germline CDR1 is MNHEY and CDR2 is SVGAGI. This CDR3 contains 15 residues. Trimming shortened V by 0 bases and J by 1 base, and 7 bases separated the two germline ends. CDR3 sequence reads: CASSYSRGSGNTIYF. CDR3 DNA: TGTGCCAGCAGTTACTCGAGAGGGTCTGGAAACACCATATATTTT.

The chain has TRBV7-9 and TRBJ2-7; maybe TRBD1 (6 bases). CDR3 length: 19 amino acids. Looked up from germline, CDR1 is SEHNR and CDR2 is FQNEAQ (reference sequence). V gave up 5 bases and J gave up 5 bases, with 31 bases separating them. The CDR3 spells CASSLPLGSIRGGSDEQYF. CDR3 bases: TGTGCCAGCAGCCTCCCCCTGGGTAGTATCCGAGGGGGAAGCGACGAGCAGTACTTC.

The chain has TRBV5-1 and TRBJ1-2; possibly TRBD1 for D (5 bases). The V end lost 4 bases, the J end lost 7 bases, and 17 bases lay between the germline ends. The CDR3 totals 14 residues. CDR1 is SGHRS and CDR2 is YFSETQ in the germline V gene. The CDR3 sequence is CASSRDSGVRGYTF. The CDR3 region has the DNA TGCGCCAGCAGCCGTGACAGTGGTGTACGTGGCTACACCTTC.

This chain joins TRBV5-1 and TRBJ2-7; D is unresolved. V dropped 0 bases and J dropped 5 bases, with 18 bases sitting between them. The CDR3 runs to 16 residues. Germline loops: CDR1 SGHRS, CDR2 YFSETQ. CDR3 protein: CASSLASDIWRDEQYF. CDR3 coding DNA: TGCGCCAGCAGCTTGGCCTCTGATATCTGGAGAGACGAGCAGTACTTC.

The table lists this clone with a count of one. This rearrangement joins TRBV7-9 to TRBJ2-5, with 11 bases aligning to TRBD1. The CDR3 covers 16 residues. Germline V CDR1 and CDR2: SEHNR, FQNEAQ (reference sequence). Trimming took 5 bases from V and 1 from J; bases not matched to a gene: 6. The CDR3 nucleotides read TGTGCCAGCAGCGACCGGGACAGGGGGACCCAAGAGACCCAGTACTTC. Translated: CASSDRDRGTQETQYF.

This clone was seen only a few times. This chain uses TRBV15 with TRBJ1-2; D is perhaps TRBD1 (5 bases). CDR1 and CDR2 (germline): LNHNV, YYDKDF (reference sequence). There are 14 residues in the CDR3. The V end was cut by 4 bases, the J end by 4 bases, with 13 bases between. CDR3 bases: TGTGCCACCAGCAATCCAGGGTTGGTCTATGGCTACACCTTC. Amino acids: CATSNPGLVYGYTF.

This rearrangement joins TRBV2 to TRBJ1-2; D might be TRBD1 (5 bases). V was trimmed by 1 base and J by 0 bases, leaving 9 bases between them. The CDR3 runs to 15 residues. Germline V gene data show CDR1 as SNHLY and CDR2 as FYNNEI. The CDR3 here is CASSEGQLANYGYTF. The CDR3 DNA reads as TGTGCCAGCAGTGAAGGACAGTTAGCTAACTATGGCTACACCTTC.

This chain connects TRBV6-5 to TRBJ1-4; possibly TRBD1 for D (6 bases). V lost 4 bases, J lost 3 bases, and 15 bases lay in between. The CDR3 spans 16 residues. CDR1 MNHEY and CDR2 SVGAGI come from the germline V gene. CDR3 sequence (DNA): TGTGCCAGCAGTTCCTTGGACAGAGCCTCTAATGAAAAACTGTTTTTT. This gives the protein CASSSLDRASNEKLFF.